The 3 T cell receptor beta chains presented below share a single source sample, sequenced in a study of shared clonotypes between healthy human individuals. Using immunoSEQ multiplex PCR, the repertoire was profiled, and TCRdb retains in-frame clones only, with some absent. The repertoire holds roughly 2.5 million clones, with roughly nine tenths as singletons. Sequenced input: naive CD4+ T cells sorted from blood. Regarding subset: CD45RA+ positively selected. These receptors all stem from a man in his late teens or twenties in good health.

The chain combines TRBV5-1 with TRBJ1-2, with 11 bases identical to TRBD1. This CDR3 contains 14 residues. The trim removed 7 bases at V and 8 bases at J, leaving 10 bases unmatched. Germline V lookup: CDR1 SGHRS, CDR2 YFSETQ. CDR3 protein: CASESGQGVQGYTF. DNA for the CDR3: TGCGCCAGCGAGTCGGGACAGGGGGTGCAAGGCTACACCTTC.

The rearrangement links TRBV7-9 to TRBJ2-1; D not certain. Trimming pared 5 bases from V and 10 bases from J, leaving 18 bases between. The CDR3 has 14 residues. Germline V gives CDR1 SEHNR, CDR2 FQNEAQ (reference sequence). The CDR3 DNA reads TGTGCCAGCAGCGGTAATCTGGCCCTGGGAGAGCAGTTCTTC. Protein: CASSGNLALGEQFF.

The chain combines TRBV2 with TRBJ2-3; D is possibly TRBD1 (6 bases). The CDR3 covers 15 residues. Germline CDR1 and CDR2: SNHLY and FYNNEI. V was cut by 5 bases and J by 3 bases, with 15 bases left in between. The CDR3 spells CASSPTTRGTDTQYF. The CDR3 bases are TGTGCCAGCAGTCCGACCACAAGGGGGACAGATACGCAGTATTTT. Combining the CDR3 with reference TRBV2 and TRBJ2-3 gives the whole variable domain EPEVTQTPSHQVTQMGQEVILRCVPISNHLYFYWYRQILGQKVEFLVSFYNNEISEKSEIFDDQFSVERPDGSNFTLKIRSTKLEDSAMYFCASSPTTRGTDTQYFGPGTRLTVL.